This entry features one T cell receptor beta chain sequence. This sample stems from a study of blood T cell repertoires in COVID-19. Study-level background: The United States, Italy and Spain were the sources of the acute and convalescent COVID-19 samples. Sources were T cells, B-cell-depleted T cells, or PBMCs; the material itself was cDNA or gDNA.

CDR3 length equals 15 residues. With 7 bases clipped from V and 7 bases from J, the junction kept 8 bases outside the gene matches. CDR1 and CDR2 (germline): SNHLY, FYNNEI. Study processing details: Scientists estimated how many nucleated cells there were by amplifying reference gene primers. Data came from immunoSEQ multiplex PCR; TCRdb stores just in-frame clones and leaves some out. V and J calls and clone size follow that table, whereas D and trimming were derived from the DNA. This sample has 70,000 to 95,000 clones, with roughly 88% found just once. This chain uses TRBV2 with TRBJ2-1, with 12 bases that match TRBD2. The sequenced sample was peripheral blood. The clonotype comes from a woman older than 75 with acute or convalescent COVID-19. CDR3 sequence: CASTTSGGPGNEQFF. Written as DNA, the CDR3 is TGTGCCAGCACTACTAGCGGGGGGCCAGGGAATGAGCAGTTCTTC.